The T cell receptor (beta chain) under discussion was sequenced for a study of shared clonotypes between healthy human individuals. The study's findings and limits: Naive CD4 clonotype sharing across a few donors was about 5.3%.

Terminally differentiated effector memory CD45RA+ cells were excluded by CCR7 positive selection of CD45RO-negative cells. The run depth of the assay was deep. Generated by immunoSEQ multiplex PCR, the TCRdb table keeps only in-frame clones and is missing some. This sample has hundreds of thousands of clones, with approximately 96% found just once. The V segment lost 4 bases and the J segment 5 bases; nucleotides outside the gene matches: 6. This CDR3 spans 14 amino acids. Germline V gene data show CDR1 as SGDLS and CDR2 as YYNGEE. A note on this clone: Its antigen remains unidentified.

The sample was naive CD8+ T cells sorted from blood. The clonotype was recovered from a woman in her thirties in good health. This rearrangement joins TRBV9 to TRBJ2-1; TRBD2 matches 7 bases. CDR3 in DNA: TGTGCCAGCAGCCCTCGGACTAGTCACAATGAGCAGTTCTTC. Its protein is CASSPRTSHNEQFF. Full variable domain (remainder filled in from reference TRBV9 and TRBJ2-1): DSGVTQTPKHLITATGQRVTLRCSPRSGDLSVYWYQQSLDQGLQFLIQYYNGEERAKGNILERFSAQQFPDLHSELNLSSLELGDSALYFCASSPRTSHNEQFFGPGTRLTVL.